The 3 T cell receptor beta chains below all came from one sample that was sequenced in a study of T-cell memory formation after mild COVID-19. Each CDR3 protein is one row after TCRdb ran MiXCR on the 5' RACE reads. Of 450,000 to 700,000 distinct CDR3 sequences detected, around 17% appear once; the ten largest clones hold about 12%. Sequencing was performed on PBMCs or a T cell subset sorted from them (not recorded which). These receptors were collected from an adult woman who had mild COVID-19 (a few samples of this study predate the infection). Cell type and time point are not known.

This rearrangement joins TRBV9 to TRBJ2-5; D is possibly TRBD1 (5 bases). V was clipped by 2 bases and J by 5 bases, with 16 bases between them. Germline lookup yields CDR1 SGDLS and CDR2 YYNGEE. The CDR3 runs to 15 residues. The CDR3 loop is CASSVGQGLRETQYF. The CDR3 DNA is TGTGCCAGCAGCGTGGGTCAGGGTCTGCGTGAGACCCAGTACTTC.

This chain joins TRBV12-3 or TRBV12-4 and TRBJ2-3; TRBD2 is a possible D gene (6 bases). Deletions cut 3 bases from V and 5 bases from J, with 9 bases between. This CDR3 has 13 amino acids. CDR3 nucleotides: TGTGCCAGCAGTTTCTGGGGGGTAGATACGCAGTATTTT. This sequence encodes CASSFWGVDTQYF.

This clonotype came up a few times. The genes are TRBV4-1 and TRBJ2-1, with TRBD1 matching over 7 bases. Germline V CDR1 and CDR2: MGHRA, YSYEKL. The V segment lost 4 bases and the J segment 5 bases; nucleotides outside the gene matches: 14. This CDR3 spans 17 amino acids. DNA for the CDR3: TGCGCCAGCAGCCCGCCCCCCGGGACAGCAGAACACAATGAGCAGTTCTTC. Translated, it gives CASSPPPGTAEHNEQFF.